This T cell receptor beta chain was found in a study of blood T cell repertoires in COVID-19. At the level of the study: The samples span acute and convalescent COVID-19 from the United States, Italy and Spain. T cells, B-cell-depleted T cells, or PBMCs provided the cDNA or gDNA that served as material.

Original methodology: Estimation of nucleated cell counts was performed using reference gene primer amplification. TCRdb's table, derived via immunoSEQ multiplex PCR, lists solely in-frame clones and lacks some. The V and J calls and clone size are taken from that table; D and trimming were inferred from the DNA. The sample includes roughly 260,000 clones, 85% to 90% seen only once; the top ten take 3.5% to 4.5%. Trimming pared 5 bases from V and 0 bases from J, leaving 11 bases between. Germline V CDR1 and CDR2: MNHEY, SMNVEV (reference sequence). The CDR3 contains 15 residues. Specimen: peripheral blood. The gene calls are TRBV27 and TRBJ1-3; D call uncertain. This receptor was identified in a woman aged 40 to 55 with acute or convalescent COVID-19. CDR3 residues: CASSPSRVSGNTIYF. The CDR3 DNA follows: TGTGCCAGCAGTCCGAGCCGAGTCTCTGGAAACACCATATATTTT.